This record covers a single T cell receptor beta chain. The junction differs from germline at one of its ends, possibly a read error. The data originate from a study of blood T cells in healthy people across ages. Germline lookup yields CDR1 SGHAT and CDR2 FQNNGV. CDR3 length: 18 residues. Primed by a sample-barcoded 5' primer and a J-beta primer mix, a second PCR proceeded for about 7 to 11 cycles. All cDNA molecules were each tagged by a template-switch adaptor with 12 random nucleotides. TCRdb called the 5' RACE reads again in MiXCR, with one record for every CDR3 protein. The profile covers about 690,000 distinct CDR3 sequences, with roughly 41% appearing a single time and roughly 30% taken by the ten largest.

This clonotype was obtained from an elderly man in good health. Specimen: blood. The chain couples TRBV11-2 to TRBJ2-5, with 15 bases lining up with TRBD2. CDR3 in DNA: TGTGCCAGCAGGTTAGGGGGGACTAGCGGGGGGAAGTTCAATGAGCAGTACTTC. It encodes CASRLGGTSGGKFNEQYF.